In its sample, the clone carrying this T cell receptor (beta chain) was seen a few times. Antigen: not known. The data originate from a study of radiotherapy plus CTLA-4 blockade in lung cancer. At the level of the study: Among all patients, approximately 17% showed objective responses, while roughly 28% had disease control.

The CDR3 is made up of 13 amino acids. Between the trimmed V and J ends, which lost 3 bases and 2 bases, there was a span of 10 bases. CDR1 and CDR2 (germline): GTSNPN, SVGIG (reference sequence). Sequencing was performed with immunoSEQ multiplex PCR; in TCRdb, only in-frame clones are kept and a portion is missing. This sample yields tens of thousands of clones, of which roughly 77% are seen a single time; 6.5% to 10% belongs to the top ten. Study-level results: Radiotherapy was combined with ipilimumab, and tumor-derived TCR clones then expanded in blood. The best prediction of response reportedly came from early blood T cell clone dynamics, with interferon-beta.

The chain employs TRBV30 and TRBJ2-5; possible D gene TRBD1, 5 bases. The sequencing used peripheral blood, collected from a patient treated with radiotherapy plus ipilimumab. The receptor was derived from a human donor with non-small cell lung cancer who had a complete response to radiotherapy plus ipilimumab. The CDR3: CAWSKTVQETQYF. The CDR3 DNA is TGTGCCTGGAGCAAGACAGTTCAAGAGACCCAGTACTTC.